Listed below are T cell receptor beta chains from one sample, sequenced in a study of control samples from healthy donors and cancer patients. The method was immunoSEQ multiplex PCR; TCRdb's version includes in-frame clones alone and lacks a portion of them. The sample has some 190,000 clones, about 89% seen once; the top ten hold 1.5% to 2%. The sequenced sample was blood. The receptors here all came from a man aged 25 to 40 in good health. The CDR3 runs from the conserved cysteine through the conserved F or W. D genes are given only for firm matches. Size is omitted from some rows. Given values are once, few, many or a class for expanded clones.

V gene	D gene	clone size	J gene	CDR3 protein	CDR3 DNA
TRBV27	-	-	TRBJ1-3	CASSLRPGGSINSGNTIYF	TGTGCCAGCAGTTTACGGCCAGGAGGATCAATTAACTCTGGAAACACCATATATTTT
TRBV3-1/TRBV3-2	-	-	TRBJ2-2	CASSQRSHSPAGELFF	TGTGCCAGCAGCCAAAGATCTCATAGTCCAGCCGGGGAGCTGTTTTTT
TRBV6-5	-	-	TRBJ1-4	CASRITGPLGEKLFF	TGTGCCAGCAGGATAACAGGTCCTCTGGGTGAAAAACTGTTTTTT
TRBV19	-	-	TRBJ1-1	CASTVTLNTEAFF	TGTGCCAGTACGGTCACGCTGAACACTGAAGCTTTCTTT
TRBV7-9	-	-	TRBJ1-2	CASSDETYYGYTF	TGTGCCAGCAGCGATGAGACCTACTATGGCTACACCTTC
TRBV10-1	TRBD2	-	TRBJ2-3	CASSARGTTDTQYF	TGCGCCAGCAGTGCCAGAGGGACTACCGATACGCAGTATTTT
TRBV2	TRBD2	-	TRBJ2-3	CASSDGGATDTQYF	TGTGCCAGCAGTGACGGGGGGGCCACAGATACGCAGTATTTT
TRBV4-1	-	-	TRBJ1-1	CASSPLGAQNTEAFF	TGCGCCAGCAGTCCCTTGGGGGCCCAGAACACTGAAGCTTTCTTT
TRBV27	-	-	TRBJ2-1	CASSSSASYNEQFF	TGTGCCAGCAGTTCCTCGGCGAGCTACAATGAGCAGTTCTTC
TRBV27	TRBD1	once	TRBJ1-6	CASSLRDRYSPLHF	TGTGCCAGCAGTTTAAGGGACAGATATTCACCCCTCCACTTT
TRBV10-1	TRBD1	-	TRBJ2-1	CASSEGGQGASKNEQFF	TGCGCCAGCAGTGAGGGAGGACAGGGGGCCAGTAAAAATGAGCAGTTCTTC
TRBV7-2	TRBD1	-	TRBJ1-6	CASSTRQGQNSPLHF	TGTGCCAGCAGCACCCGACAGGGACAGAATTCACCCCTCCACTTT
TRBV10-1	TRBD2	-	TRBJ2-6	CASSSGSSGANVLTF	TGCGCCAGCAGTAGCGGGAGCTCCGGGGCCAACGTCCTGACTTTC
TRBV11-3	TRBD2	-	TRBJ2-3	CASSSPSGVSTDTQYF	TGTGCCAGCAGCTCACCTAGCGGGGTTAGCACAGATACGCAGTATTTT
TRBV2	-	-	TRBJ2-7	CASSGAGGPSYEQYF	TGTGCCAGCAGTGGAGCCGGGGGCCCCTCCTACGAGCAGTACTTC
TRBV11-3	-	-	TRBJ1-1	CASSLDPRRGTEAFF	TGTGCCAGCAGCTTAGATCCGCGGCGGGGCACTGAAGCTTTCTTT
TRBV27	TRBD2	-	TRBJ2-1	CASSLSPSGGALQFF	TGTGCCAGCAGTTTATCGCCTAGCGGGGGGGCCCTGCAGTTCTTC
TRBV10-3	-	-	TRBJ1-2	CAISERGSGGDGYTF	TGTGCCATCAGTGAGCGGGGGAGCGGGGGAGATGGCTACACCTTC
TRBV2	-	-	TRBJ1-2	CASQSIGENYGYTF	TGTGCCAGCCAGAGTATTGGGGAGAACTATGGCTACACCTTC
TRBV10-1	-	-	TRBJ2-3	CASSGGHYDTDTQYF	TGCGCCAGCAGCGGGGGACACTACGATACAGATACGCAGTATTTT
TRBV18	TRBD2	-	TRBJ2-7	CASSSGGNHEQYF	TGTGCCAGCTCCTCCGGGGGGAACCACGAGCAGTACTTC
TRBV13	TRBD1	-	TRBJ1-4	CASSLHPRNRGEKLFF	TGTGCCAGCAGCCTACACCCTAGGAACAGGGGGGAAAAACTGTTTTTT
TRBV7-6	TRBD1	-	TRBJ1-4	CASSPQTGRNEKLFF	TGTGCCAGCAGCCCCCAGACAGGGAGGAATGAAAAACTGTTTTTT
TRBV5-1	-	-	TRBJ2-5	CASSLYQGQETQYF	TGCGCCAGCAGCTTGTACCAGGGACAAGAGACCCAGTACTTC
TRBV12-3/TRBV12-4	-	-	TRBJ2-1	CASRWGDYNEQFF	TGTGCCAGCAGATGGGGGGACTACAATGAGCAGTTCTTC
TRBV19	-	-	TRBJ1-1	CASSSPGQRLAEAFF	TGTGCCAGTAGTAGCCCGGGACAAAGGTTGGCTGAAGCTTTCTTT
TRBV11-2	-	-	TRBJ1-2	CASSFEGNGYTF	TGTGCCAGCAGCTTCGAGGGGAATGGCTACACCTTC
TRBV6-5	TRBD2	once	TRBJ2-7	CASSSGLAGGNEQYF	TGTGCCAGCAGCTCCGGACTAGCGGGGGGTAACGAGCAGTACTTC
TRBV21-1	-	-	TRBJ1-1	CARPGQGANTEAFF	TGTGCCAGACCCGGACAGGGGGCTAACACTGAAGCTTTCTTT
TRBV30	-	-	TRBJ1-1	CAWSVRGYGTEAFF	TGTGCCTGGAGTGTACGGGGGTATGGGACTGAAGCTTTCTTT
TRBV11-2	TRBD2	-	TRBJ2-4	CASSLAGGPGDIQYF	TGTGCCAGCAGCTTGGCGGGGGGGCCCGGGGACATTCAGTACTTC
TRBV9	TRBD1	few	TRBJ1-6	CASSVASDRGHNSPLHF	TGTGCCAGCAGCGTAGCTTCGGACAGGGGGCACAATTCACCCCTCCACTTT
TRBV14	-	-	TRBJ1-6	CASSPTSSYNSPLHF	TGTGCCAGCAGTCCCACGAGCTCCTATAATTCACCCCTCCACTTT
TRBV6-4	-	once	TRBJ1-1	CASRASAVNTEAFF	TGTGCCAGCCGGGCCTCCGCGGTGAACACTGAAGCTTTCTTT
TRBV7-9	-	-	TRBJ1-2	CASSQNRDGYTF	TGTGCCAGCAGCCAGAACAGGGATGGCTACACCTTC
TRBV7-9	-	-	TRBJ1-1	CASSPARSAGRTEAFF	TGTGCCAGCAGCCCCGCGAGGTCCGCTGGGCGTACTGAAGCTTTCTTT
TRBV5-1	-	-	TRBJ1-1	CASSIYRRNTEAFF	TGCGCCAGCAGCATATACAGGCGGAACACTGAAGCTTTCTTT
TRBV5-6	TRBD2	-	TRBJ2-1	CASSFPGTSGGVNEQFF	TGTGCCAGCAGCTTCCCCGGGACTAGCGGGGGCGTCAATGAGCAGTTCTTC
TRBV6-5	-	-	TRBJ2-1	CASSFTSPSSYNEQFF	TGTGCCAGCAGTTTCACGTCCCCTTCATCCTACAATGAGCAGTTCTTC
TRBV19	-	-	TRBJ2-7	CASKLGSQDSYEQYF	TGTGCCAGTAAGTTAGGGTCACAGGACTCCTACGAGCAGTACTTC
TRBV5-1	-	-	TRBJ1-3	CASSFGQGNTIYF	TGCGCCAGCAGCTTTGGCCAAGGAAACACCATATATTTT
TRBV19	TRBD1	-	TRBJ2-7	CASSDWTGGGSHEQYF	TGTGCCAGTAGTGACTGGACAGGGGGAGGATCCCACGAGCAGTACTTC
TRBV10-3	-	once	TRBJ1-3	CAISESGQGHTGNTIYF	TGTGCCATCAGTGAATCGGGTCAGGGGCATACTGGAAACACCATATATTTT
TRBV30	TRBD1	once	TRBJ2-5	CAWSVQETGVRTQYF	TGTGCCTGGAGTGTACAGGAGACAGGGGTGAGGACCCAGTACTTC
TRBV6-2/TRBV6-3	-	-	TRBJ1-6	CASSRPGLAYNSPLHF	TGTGCCAGCAGCCGACCAGGGTTGGCCTATAATTCACCCCTCCACTTT
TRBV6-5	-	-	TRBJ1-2	CASKGGINYGYTF	TGTGCCAGCAAGGGTGGGATTAACTATGGCTACACCTTC